The TCR beta chain under discussion was sequenced for a study of memory CD8 T cells in hepatitis C reinfection listed by TCRdb under 2017. As for the study more broadly: Of the five donors, three spontaneously resolved two consecutive HCV infections, and two cleared a primary infection but developed chronic infection after reinfection. A case counted as HCV reinfection when an HCV RNA test came back positive after two negative tests taken at least 60 days apart. Samples for the late or post reinfection period were taken 12 to 24 weeks after reinfection was detected. The TCR beta repertoire of virus-specific CD8 T cells was tracked longitudinally in 5 or 6 donors across an HCV reinfection episode. Roughly five reinfection cases with stored pre-reinfection samples were identified between about 2008 and 2012. In the reinfection study, participants with a resolved prior HCV infection were followed up every 3 months. General findings and caveats noted by the study authors: Because only a handful of donors were included, definitive conclusions about public clonotypes linked to secondary clearance could not be reached by the study.

Interpreted using the paper, the time point label stands for: late/post reinfection, 12 to 24 weeks after detection. Sorted cells were sequenced directly ex vivo, with no in vitro expansion before TCR sequencing. The donors were people who inject drugs and were enrolled in Canada's Montreal Acute Hepatitis C Cohort Study (HEPCO). Total naive CD8 T cells, sorted as viable CD3+ CD8+ CD45RO-, came from a couple of donors at all three reinfection time points as controls. Before sorting, cryopreserved peripheral blood mononuclear cells were thawed, and CD8 T cells were purified from the thawed cells. Negative selection with the MACS CD8+ T cell Isolation Kit was used to enrich CD8 T cells. Cell sorting was done on a BD FACSAria II sorter with FACSDiva software, and data were analyzed with FlowJo. Libraries came from the immunoSEQ multiplex PCR assay. Genomic DNA was extracted from the sorted cells, and Adaptive Biotechnologies' automated high-throughput method was used to sequence the TCR beta V, D and J regions. A two-step, bias-controlled multiplex PCR was used to amplify CDR3 regions. An Illumina instrument was used to sequence the amplified TCR beta libraries. Turning to the authors' computational methods: Demultiplexed reads were processed to lower amplification and sequencing bias, and the IMGT database was used to assign CDR3 sequences to gene families. ImmunoSEQ software version 2.0 was used to analyze repertoire data. Clonotype lists were filtered to remove out-of-frame sequences as well as sequences containing stop codons in the CDR3. Clonotypes below 0.01% frequency were excluded because they corresponded to less than one cell. Richness was calculated by dividing observed richness by input cell number, and evenness was calculated by dividing Shannon entropy by log observed richness. Repertoire diversity and similarity between time points were quantified using Simpson diversity and Morisita-Horn overlap indices. Clonotypes were grouped as dominant (>1%), sub-dominant (0.5-0.99%), low abundance (0.1-0.49%) or lowest abundance (<0.1%). For the germline index, total nucleotide additions were subtracted from total CDR3 length, and that difference was then divided by total CDR3 length. TCRdb took this table from immuneACCESS and kept in-frame rearrangements with V and J called. Such tables lack part of the clones; where checked against another copy, unresolved V genes explain under half of the gap, and the rest is unexplained. V and J calls and clone size are copied from that table; D and trimming were computed from the DNA. The sample table holds 46,000 or so clones, of which 75% to 90% were seen once. The biggest ten clones account for around 0.78% of the sample.

As regards this clone: Its specific antigen is unknown. The record has no base qualities; no much larger clone is one base away.

Including cysteine and phenylalanine, the CDR3 has 12 amino acids. Left in the record is the CDR3 DNA by itself, 36 bases read in frame from the first base. CDR1 and CDR2 were assigned from the germline V gene (reference sequence) as MNHEY and SMNVEV. The trim is 4 bases for V and 11 bases for J, with a gap of 14 bases between the germline ends. The sequenced sample was naive CD8+ T cells sorted from blood. The cell subset or site label corresponds to: total naive CD8+CD45RO- T cells. The clonotype was recovered from a man younger than 35 with hepatitis C virus infection. The chain couples TRBV27 to TRBJ1-1, with no confident D gene call. Read as DNA, the sequence is TGTGCCAGCAGTTCACTGGGCAGAAAGGCTTTCTTT. Translated, it reads CASSSLGRKAFF.